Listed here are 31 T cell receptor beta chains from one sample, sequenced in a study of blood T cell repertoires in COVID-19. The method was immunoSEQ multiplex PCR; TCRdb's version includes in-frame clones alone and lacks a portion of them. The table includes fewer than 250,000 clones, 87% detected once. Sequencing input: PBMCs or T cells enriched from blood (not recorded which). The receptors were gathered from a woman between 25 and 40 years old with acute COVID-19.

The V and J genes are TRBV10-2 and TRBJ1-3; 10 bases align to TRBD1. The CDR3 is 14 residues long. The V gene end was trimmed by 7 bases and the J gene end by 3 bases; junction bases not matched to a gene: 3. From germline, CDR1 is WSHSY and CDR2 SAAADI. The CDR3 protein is CASKDRGLGNTIYF. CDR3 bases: TGCGCCAGCAAAGACAGGGGGCTTGGAAACACCATATATTTT.

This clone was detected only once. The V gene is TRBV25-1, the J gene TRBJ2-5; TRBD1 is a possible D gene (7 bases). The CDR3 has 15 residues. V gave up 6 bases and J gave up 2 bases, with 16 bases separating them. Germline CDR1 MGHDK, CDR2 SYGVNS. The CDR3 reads CASRLGGGDQETQYF. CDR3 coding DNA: TGTGCCAGCAGGCTTGGAGGGGGCGATCAAGAGACCCAGTACTTC.

The CDR3 DNA reads as TGTGCCAGCAGTCCAGGGGAAAGCTCCTACGAGCAGTACTTC. Translated: CASSPGESSYEQYF. The chain uses TRBV6-2 or TRBV6-3 and TRBJ2-7, with D possibly being TRBD1 (6 bases). The ends were cut back, 5 bases at V and 0 bases at J, with 11 bases in the middle. Germline CDR1 and CDR2: MNHEY and SVGEGT. The CDR3 length is 14 residues.

The CDR3 reads CASSYGGQIYGYTF. As DNA, the CDR3 is TGTGCCAGCAGTTACGGTGGGCAGATCTATGGCTACACCTTC. The gene calls are TRBV6-5 and TRBJ1-2, with D unclear. Trimming took off 2 bases at V and 4 bases at J, with 11 bases between the two ends. Germline loops: CDR1 MNHEY, CDR2 SVGAGI. This CDR3 spans 14 amino acids.

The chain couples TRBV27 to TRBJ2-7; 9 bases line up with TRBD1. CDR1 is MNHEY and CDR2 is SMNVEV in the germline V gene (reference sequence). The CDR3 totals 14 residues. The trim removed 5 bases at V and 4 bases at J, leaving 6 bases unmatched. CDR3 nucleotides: TGTGCCAGCAGTCCGGGACAGGGCCCGTACGAGCAGTACTTC. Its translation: CASSPGQGPYEQYF.

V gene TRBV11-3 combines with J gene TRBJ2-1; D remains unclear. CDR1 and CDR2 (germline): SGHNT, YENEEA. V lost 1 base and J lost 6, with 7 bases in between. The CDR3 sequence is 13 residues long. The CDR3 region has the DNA TGTGCCAGCAGCTTAGGGGCCAGCAATGAGCAGTTCTTC. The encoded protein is CASSLGASNEQFF.

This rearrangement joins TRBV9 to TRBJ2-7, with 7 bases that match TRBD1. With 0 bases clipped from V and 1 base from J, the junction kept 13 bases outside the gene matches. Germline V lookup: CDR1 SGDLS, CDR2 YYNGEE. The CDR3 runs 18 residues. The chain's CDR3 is CASSVDVAGTARSYEQYF. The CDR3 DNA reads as TGTGCCAGCAGCGTAGACGTAGCCGGGACAGCCCGGTCCTACGAGCAGTACTTC. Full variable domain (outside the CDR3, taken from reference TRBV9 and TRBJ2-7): DSGVTQTPKHLITATGQRVTLRCSPRSGDLSVYWYQQSLDQGLQFLIQYYNGEERAKGNILERFSAQQFPDLHSELNLSSLELGDSALYFCASSVDVAGTARSYEQYFGPGTRLTVT.

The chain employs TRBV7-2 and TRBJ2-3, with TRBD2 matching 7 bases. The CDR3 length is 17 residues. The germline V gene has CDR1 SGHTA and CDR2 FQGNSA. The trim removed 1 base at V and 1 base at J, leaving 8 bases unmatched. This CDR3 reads CASSLGPVAGGTDTQYF. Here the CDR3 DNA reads TGTGCCAGCAGCTTAGGCCCCGTGGCGGGGGGCACAGATACGCAGTATTTT.

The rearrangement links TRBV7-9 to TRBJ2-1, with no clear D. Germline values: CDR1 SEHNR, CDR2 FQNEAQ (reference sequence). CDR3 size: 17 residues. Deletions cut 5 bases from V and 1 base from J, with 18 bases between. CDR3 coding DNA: TGTGCCAGCAGCCCCCAGGCAGGCCTTCTTTCCTACAATGAGCAGTTCTTC. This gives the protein CASSPQAGLLSYNEQFF.

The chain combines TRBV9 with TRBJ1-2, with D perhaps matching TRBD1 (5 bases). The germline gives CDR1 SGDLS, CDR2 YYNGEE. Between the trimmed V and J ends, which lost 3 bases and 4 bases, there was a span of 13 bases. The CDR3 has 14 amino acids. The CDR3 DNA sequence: TGTGCCAGCAGCGACCCGGGGGGTCCCTATGGCTACACCTTC. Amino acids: CASSDPGGPYGYTF. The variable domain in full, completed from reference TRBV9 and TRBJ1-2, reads DSGVTQTPKHLITATGQRVTLRCSPRSGDLSVYWYQQSLDQGLQFLIQYYNGEERAKGNILERFSAQQFPDLHSELNLSSLELGDSALYFCASSDPGGPYGYTFGSGTRLTVV.

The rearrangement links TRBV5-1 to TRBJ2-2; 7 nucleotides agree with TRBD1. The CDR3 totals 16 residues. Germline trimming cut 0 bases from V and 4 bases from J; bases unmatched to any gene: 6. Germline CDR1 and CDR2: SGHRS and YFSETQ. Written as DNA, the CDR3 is TGCGCCAGCAGCTTGGGGGCAGGGGGATCCACCGGGGAGCTGTTTTTT. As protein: CASSLGAGGSTGELFF.

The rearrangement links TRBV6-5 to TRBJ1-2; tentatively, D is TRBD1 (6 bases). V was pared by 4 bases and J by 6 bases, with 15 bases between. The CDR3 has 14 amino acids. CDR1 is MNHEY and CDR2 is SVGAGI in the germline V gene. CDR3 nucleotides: TGTGCCAGCAGTTTGATACAGGGATCTAATGGCTACACCTTC. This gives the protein CASSLIQGSNGYTF.

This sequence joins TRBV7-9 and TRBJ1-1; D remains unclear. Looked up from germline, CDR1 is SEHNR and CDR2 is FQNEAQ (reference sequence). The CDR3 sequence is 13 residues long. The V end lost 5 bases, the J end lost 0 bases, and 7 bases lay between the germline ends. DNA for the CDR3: TGTGCCAGCAGCATCAGTTTGAACACTGAAGCTTTCTTT. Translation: CASSISLNTEAFF. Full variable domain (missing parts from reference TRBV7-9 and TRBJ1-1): DTGVSQNPRHKITKRGQNVTFRCDPISEHNRLYWYRQTLGQGPEFLTYFQNEAQLEKSRLLSDRFSAERPKGSFSTLEIQRTEQGDSAMYLCASSISLNTEAFFGQGTRLTVV.

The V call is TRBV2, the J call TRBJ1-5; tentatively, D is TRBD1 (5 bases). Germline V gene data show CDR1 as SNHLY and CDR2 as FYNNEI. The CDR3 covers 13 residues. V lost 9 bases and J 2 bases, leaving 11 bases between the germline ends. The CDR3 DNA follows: TGTGCCAGTCACAGGTCTGGCAATCAGCCCCAGCATTTT. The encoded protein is CASHRSGNQPQHF. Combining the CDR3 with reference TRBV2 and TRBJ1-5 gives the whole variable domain EPEVTQTPSHQVTQMGQEVILRCVPISNHLYFYWYRQILGQKVEFLVSFYNNEISEKSEIFDDQFSVERPDGSNFTLKIRSTKLEDSAMYFCASHRSGNQPQHFGDGTRLSIL.

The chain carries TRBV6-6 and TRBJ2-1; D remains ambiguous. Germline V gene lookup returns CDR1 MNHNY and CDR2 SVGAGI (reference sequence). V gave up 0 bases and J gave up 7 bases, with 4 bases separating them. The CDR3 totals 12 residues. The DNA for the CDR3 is TGTGCCAGCAGTTACTCTCAGAATGAGCAGTTCTTC. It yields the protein CASSYSQNEQFF.

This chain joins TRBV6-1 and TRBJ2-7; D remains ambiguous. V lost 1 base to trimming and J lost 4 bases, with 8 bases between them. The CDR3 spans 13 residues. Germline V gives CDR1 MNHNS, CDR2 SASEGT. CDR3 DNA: TGTGCCAGCAGTGAAGAGGAGTCGTACGAGCAGTACTTC. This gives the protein CASSEEESYEQYF.

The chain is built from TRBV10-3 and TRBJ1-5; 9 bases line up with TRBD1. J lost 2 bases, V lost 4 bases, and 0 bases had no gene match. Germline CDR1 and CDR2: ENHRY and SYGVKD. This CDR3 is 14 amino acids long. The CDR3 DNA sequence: TGTGCCATCAGTGGGACAGGGGGCAATCAGCCCCAGCATTTT. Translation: CAISGTGGNQPQHF.

For the CDR3, the DNA is TGTGCCAGCACCCCGGCGGGCAACACTGAAGCTTTCTTT. It is translated as CASTPAGNTEAFF. V usage is TRBV12-3 or TRBV12-4 and J usage is TRBJ1-1; D call uncertain. The CDR3 spans 13 residues. The V gene lost 7 bases and the J gene lost 2 bases, with 11 bases spanning the gap.

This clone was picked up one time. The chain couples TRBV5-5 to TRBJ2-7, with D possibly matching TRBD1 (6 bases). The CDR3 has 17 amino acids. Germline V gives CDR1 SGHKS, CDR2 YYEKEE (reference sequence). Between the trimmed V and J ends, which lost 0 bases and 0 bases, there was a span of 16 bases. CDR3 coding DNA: TGTGCCAGCAGCTTGGGTGGGACACCACCCAGCTCCTACGAGCAGTACTTC. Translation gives CASSLGGTPPSSYEQYF. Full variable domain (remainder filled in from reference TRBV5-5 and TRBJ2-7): DAGVTQSPTHLIKTRGQQVTLRCSPISGHKSVSWYQQVLGQGPQFIFQYYEKEERGRGNFPDRFSARQFPNYSSELNVNALLLGDSALYLCASSLGGTPPSSYEQYFGPGTRLTVT.

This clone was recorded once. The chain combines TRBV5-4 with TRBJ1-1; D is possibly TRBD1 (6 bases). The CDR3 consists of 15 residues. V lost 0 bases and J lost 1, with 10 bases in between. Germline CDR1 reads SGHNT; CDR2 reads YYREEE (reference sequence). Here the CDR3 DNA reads TGTGCCAGCAGCTTGGCCCCGACAGGGAACACTGAAGCTTTCTTT. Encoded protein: CASSLAPTGNTEAFF.

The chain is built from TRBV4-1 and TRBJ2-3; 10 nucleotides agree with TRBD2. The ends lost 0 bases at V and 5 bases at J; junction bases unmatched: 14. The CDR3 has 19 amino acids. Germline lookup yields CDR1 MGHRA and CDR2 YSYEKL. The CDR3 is CASSQDSRGAGGPGDTQYF. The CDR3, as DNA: TGCGCCAGCAGCCAAGATTCCAGGGGAGCGGGGGGGCCTGGAGATACGCAGTATTTT.

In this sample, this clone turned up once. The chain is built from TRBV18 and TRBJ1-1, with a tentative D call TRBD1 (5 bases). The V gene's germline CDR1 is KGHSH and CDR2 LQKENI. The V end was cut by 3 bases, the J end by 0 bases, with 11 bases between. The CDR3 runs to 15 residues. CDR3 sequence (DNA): TGTGCCAGCTCACCCTCGGGGGGACTGAACACTGAAGCTTTCTTT. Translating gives CASSPSGGLNTEAFF.

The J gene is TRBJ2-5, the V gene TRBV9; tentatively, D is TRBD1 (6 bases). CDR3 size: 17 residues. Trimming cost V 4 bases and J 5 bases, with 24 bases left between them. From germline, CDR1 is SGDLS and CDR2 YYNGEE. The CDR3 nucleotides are TGTGCCAGCAGCCCCGAGAGGGGTTTGGGGGCACGGGAGACCCAGTACTTC. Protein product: CASSPERGLGARETQYF.

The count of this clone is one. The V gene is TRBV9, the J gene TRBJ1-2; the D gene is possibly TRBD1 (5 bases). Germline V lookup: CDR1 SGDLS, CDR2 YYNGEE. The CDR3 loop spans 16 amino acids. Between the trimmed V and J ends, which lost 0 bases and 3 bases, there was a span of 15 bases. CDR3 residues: CASSVGGAHFDYGYTF. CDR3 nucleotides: TGTGCCAGCAGCGTAGGCGGGGCCCACTTTGACTATGGCTACACCTTC.

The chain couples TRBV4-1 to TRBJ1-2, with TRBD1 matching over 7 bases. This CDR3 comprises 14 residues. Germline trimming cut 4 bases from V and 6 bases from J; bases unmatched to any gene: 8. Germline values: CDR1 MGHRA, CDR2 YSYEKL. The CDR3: CASSPEGAGHGYTF. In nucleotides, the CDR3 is TGCGCCAGCAGCCCCGAGGGGGCAGGGCATGGCTACACCTTC.

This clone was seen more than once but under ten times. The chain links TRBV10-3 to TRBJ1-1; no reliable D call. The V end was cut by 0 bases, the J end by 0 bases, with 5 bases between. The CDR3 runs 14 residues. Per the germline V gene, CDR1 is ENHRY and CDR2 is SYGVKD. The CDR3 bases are TGTGCCATCAGTGAGTCGAGATTGAACACTGAAGCTTTCTTT. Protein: CAISESRLNTEAFF.

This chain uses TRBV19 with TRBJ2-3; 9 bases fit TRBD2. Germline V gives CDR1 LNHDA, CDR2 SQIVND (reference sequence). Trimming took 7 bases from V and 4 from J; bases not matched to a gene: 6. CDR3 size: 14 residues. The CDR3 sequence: CASTAGGPADTQYF. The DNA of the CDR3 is TGTGCCAGTACGGCGGGGGGGCCCGCAGATACGCAGTATTTT. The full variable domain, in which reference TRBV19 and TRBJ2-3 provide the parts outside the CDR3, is DGGITQSPKYLFRKEGQNVTLSCEQNLNHDAMYWYRQDPGQGLRLIYYSQIVNDFQKGDIAEGYSVSREKKESFPLTVTSAQKNPTAFYLCASTAGGPADTQYFGPGTRLTVL.

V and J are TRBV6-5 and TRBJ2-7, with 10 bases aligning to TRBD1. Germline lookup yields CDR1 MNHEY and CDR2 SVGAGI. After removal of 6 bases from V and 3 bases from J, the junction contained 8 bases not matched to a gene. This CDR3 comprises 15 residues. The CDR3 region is CASRGTGAVFYEQYF. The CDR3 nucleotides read TGTGCCAGCAGGGGGACAGGGGCCGTTTTCTACGAGCAGTACTTC.

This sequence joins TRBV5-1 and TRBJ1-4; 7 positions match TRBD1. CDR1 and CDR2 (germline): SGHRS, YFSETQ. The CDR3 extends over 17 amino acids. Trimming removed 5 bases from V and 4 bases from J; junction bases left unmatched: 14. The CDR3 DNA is TGCGCCAGCAGTTTACGACAGGGAAGTAGGGATAATGAAAAACTGTTTTTT. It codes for CASSLRQGSRDNEKLFF.

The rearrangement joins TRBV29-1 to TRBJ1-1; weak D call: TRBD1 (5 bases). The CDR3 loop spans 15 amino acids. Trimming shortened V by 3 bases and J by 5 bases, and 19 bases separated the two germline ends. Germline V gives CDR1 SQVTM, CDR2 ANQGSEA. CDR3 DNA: TGCAGCGTTGAGGGGGGAGGTGGGGTAGGAACTGAAGCTTTCTTT. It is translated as CSVEGGGGVGTEAFF.

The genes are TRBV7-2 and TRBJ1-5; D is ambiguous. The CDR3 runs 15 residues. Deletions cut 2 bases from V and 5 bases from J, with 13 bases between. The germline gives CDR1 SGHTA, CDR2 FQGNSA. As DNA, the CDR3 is TGTGCCAGCAGCTTAATTGTGTCCCCCTATCAGCCCCAGCATTTT. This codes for CASSLIVSPYQPQHF.